This T cell receptor (beta chain) originates from a study of CD8 T cells in Susac syndrome (dated by TCRdb to between 2018 and 2021). Regarding the research as a whole: Repertoire sequencing was used to test whether CD8+ T cell activation and differentiation in Susac syndrome was antigen driven. CD8+ T cell repertoire clonality was compared between some 12 healthy donors, approximately 14 Susac syndrome patients and 15 multiple sclerosis patients. Overall study outcomes, separate from this receptor: The number of individuals in the TCR sequencing and HLA analysis was recognized as being relatively small.

The germline V and J ends show losses of 2 bases and 7 bases respectively, and no gene match explains 6 bases of the junction. From the cysteine through the phenylalanine, the CDR3 covers 14 amino acids. This entry keeps only the CDR3 DNA: 42 bases, framed from base 1. In the germline V gene, CDR1 corresponds to SGHDT and CDR2 to YYEEEE. Peripheral blood CD8+ and CD4+ T cells from healthy donors, Susac syndrome patients and multiple sclerosis patients were profiled using high-throughput TCR beta sequencing. The multiple sclerosis controls were treatment-naive patients who had stable or active relapsing-remitting disease and met the revised McDonald criteria. Bulk CD8+ and CD4+ T cells were purified by magnetic negative isolation, while CD8+ TEMRA cells were enriched using FACS. Blood was collected in EDTA tubes and processed within 24 hours, with PBMCs isolated through density gradient centrifugation. PBMCs destined for TCR sequencing were cryopreserved in liquid nitrogen and later thawed in a 37 °C water bath. The sorted or isolated CD4+, CD8+ and CD8+ TEMRA cells had a purity of 90% or higher.

RNA was extracted with the RNeasy kit and roughly 0.45 to 1 ug was reverse transcribed using random hexamers. The immunoSEQ multiplex PCR assay, which covers 54 Vbeta and 13 Jbeta segments, was used to amplify TCR beta CDR3 regions. PCR amplification bias was corrected using a synthetic template baseline for primer optimization and computational correction. The authors processed their data as follows. Reads were annotated to V, D and J genes per IMGT and analyzed with immunoSEQ Analyzer, keeping only productive sequences. To calculate clonality, Shannon entropy was normalized by log2 of the number of productive unique sequences and then subtracted from one. For each patient and control, public and private clones were evaluated within the 100 most prevalent clones. Susac-specific clones were defined as absent from healthy and MS cohorts, about 1,100 published viral clones and other ImmuneACCESS disease sequences. In TCRdb, the public reads were trimmed at Q25 with fastp and aligned with MiXCR, with productive beta chains retained. Every CDR3 protein is listed once, alongside the most common genes and DNA of its rows. These V and J calls originate from TCRdb's pipeline instead of the authors' own analysis. Within this sample are 400,000 to 550,000 distinct CDR3 sequences, with roughly 85% of them counted one time only. Under 0.15% of the sample rests with the top ten.

This clonotype was counted a few times. Its antigen has not been determined. No qualities accompany the bases; no much larger clone lies one base away. The sample taken for sequencing was CD8+ T cells from PBMCs. The receptor was derived from a human donor with multiple sclerosis. This sequence uses TRBV5-6 and TRBJ1-5, with 7 bases in between that match TRBD1. The DNA sequence is TGTGCCAGCAGCTTCAGGGGGTCGGAGCAGCCCCAGCATTTT. Translated, this gives CASSFRGSEQPQHF.